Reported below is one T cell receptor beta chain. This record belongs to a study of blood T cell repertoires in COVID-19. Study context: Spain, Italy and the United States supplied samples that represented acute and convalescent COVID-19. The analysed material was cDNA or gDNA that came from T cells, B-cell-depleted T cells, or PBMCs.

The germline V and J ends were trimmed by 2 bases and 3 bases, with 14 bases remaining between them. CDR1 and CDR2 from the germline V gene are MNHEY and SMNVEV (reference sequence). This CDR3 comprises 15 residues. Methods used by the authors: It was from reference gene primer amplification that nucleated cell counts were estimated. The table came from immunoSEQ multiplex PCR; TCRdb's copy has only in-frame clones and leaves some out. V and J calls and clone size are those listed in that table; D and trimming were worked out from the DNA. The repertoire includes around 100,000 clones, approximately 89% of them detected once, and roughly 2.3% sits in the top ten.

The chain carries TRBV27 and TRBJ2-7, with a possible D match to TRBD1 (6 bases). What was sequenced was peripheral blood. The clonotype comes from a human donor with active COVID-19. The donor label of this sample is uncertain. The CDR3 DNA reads TGTGCCAGCAGTTTAGGGGCAGGGGTAGGCTACGAGCAGTACTTC. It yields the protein CASSLGAGVGYEQYF.